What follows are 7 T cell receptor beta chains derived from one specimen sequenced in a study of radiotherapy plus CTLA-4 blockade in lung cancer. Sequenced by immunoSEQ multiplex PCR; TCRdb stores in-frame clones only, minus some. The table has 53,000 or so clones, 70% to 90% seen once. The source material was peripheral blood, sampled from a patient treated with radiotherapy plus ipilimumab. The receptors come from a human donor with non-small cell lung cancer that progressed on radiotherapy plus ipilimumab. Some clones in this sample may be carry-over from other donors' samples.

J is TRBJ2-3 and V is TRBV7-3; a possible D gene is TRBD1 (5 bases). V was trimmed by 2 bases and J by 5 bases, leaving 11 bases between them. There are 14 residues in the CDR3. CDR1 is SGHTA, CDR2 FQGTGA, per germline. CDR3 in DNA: TGTGCCAGCAGCTTACAGGGTTCCGGAGATACGCAGTATTTT. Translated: CASSLQGSGDTQYF. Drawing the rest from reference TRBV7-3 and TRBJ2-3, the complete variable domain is GAGVSQTPSNKVTEKGKYVELRCDPISGHTALYWYRQSLGQGPEFLIYFQGTGAADDSGLPNDRFFAVRPEGSVSTLKIQRTERGDSAVYLCASSLQGSGDTQYFGPGTRLTVL.

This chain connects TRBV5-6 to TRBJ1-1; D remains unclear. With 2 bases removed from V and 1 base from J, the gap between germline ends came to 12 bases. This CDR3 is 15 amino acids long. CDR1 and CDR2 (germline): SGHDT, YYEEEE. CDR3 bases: TGTGCCAGCAGCTTTAGGAGCCCCAGGAACACTGAAGCTTTCTTT. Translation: CASSFRSPRNTEAFF. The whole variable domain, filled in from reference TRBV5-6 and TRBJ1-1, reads DAGVTQSPTHLIKTRGQQVTLRCSPKSGHDTVSWYQQALGQGPQFIFQYYEEEERQRGNFPDRFSGHQFPNYSSELNVNALLLGDSALYLCASSFRSPRNTEAFFGQGTRLTVV.

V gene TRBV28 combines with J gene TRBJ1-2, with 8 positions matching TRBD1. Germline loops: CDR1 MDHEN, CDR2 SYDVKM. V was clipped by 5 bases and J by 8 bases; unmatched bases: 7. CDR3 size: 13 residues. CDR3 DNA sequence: TGTGCCAGCAGTGAAACAGGGGGTTCCGGCTACACCTTC. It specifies CASSETGGSGYTF.

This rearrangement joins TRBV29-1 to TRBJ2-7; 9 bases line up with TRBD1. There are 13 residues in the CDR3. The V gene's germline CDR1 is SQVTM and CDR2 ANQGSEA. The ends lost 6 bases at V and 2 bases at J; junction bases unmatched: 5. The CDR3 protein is CSVTTGGPYEQYF. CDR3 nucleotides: TGCAGCGTCACCACAGGGGGCCCCTACGAGCAGTACTTC.

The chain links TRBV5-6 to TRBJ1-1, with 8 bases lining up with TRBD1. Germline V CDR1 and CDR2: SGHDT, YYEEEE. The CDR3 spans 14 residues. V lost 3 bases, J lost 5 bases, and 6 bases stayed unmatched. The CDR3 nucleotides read TGTGCCAGCAGCTATGGACAGGGTCGAACTGAAGCTTTCTTT. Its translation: CASSYGQGRTEAFF.

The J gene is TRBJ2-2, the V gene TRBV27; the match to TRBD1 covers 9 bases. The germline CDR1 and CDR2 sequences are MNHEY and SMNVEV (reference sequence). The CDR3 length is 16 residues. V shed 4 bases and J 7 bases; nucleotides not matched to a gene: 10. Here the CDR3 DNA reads TGTGCCAGCAGTTCTCACAGGGGGCAGGGCAGCGGGGAGCTGTTTTTT. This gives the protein CASSSHRGQGSGELFF.

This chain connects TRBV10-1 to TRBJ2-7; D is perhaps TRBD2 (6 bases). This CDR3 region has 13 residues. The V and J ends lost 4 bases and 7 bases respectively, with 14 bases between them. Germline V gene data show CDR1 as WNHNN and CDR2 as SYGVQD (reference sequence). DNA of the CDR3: TGCGCCAGCAGTGCCGGACACAGCGGGGAGCAGTACTTC. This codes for CASSAGHSGEQYF.